Below, 21 T cell receptor beta chains from the same sample are listed, as sequenced in a study of early T cells in non-severe SARS-CoV-2 infection (dated by TCRdb to 2020 to 2023). Library preparation employed 5' RACE. Sequenced using a NextSeq 500. The public reads were reanalyzed by TCRdb: fastp trimming at Q25, MiXCR alignment, in-frame beta chains only. Identical CDR3 proteins give one entry, which carries the most common genes and DNA. In all, the sample holds around 76,000 distinct CDR3 sequences, and around 13% of those were seen once. Clones ranked in the top ten supply nearly 4% of the sample. The sequencing here drew on whole blood, taken at baseline. Receptors originate from an adult who was a healthcare worker with PCR-confirmed SARS-CoV-2 infection or an uninfected control (not recorded which).

The sample holds a few counts of this clonotype. The rearrangement uses TRBV19 and TRBJ2-1; D is undetermined. CDR1 is LNHDA and CDR2 is SQIVND in the germline V gene (reference sequence). Trimming removed 4 bases at V and 6 bases at J, with 7 bases between. The CDR3 loop spans 12 amino acids. CDR3: CASSRVGNEQFF. The CDR3 DNA reads as TGTGCCAGTAGTAGGGTCGGCAATGAGCAGTTCTTC.

This clonotype was observed many times. The V gene is TRBV30, the J gene TRBJ2-5; D not certain. Trimming stripped 0 bases from V and 4 bases from J, with 9 bases between. The CDR3 consists of 13 residues. Per germline, CDR1 GTSNPN and CDR2 SVGIG (reference sequence). CDR3 DNA: TGTGCCTGGAGTGTACGGTTGAGAGAGACCCAGTACTTC. This translates into CAWSVRLRETQYF.

This clonotype was counted a few times. The chain recombines TRBV7-6 with TRBJ1-1; D is unclear. The germline gives CDR1 SGHVS, CDR2 FNYEAQ. Trimming stripped 2 bases from V and 2 bases from J, with 9 bases between. The CDR3 is made up of 14 amino acids. The CDR3 coding sequence is TGTGCCAGCAGCTTATTCGCACCTAACACTGAAGCTTTCTTT. Translating gives CASSLFAPNTEAFF.

This chain joins TRBV2 and TRBJ1-1; D is undetermined. CDR3 size: 13 residues. The germline V gene has CDR1 SNHLY and CDR2 FYNNEI. With 6 bases removed from V and 1 base from J, the gap between germline ends came to 9 bases. The CDR3 loop is CASSINKNTEAFF. The CDR3 DNA reads as TGTGCCAGCAGCATTAACAAGAACACTGAAGCTTTCTTT. Based on the CDR3 plus reference TRBV2 and TRBJ1-1, the full variable domain is EPEVTQTPSHQVTQMGQEVILRCVPISNHLYFYWYRQILGQKVEFLVSFYNNEISEKSEIFDDQFSVERPDGSNFTLKIRSTKLEDSAMYFCASSINKNTEAFFGQGTRLTVV.

This clonotype was counted at least ten times. The CDR3 loop is CASSQDGGASGSLAGETQYF. The CDR3 coding sequence is TGTGCCAGCAGCCAAGATGGCGGCGCTAGCGGGAGCCTTGCGGGTGAGACCCAGTACTTC. The J gene is TRBJ2-5, the V gene TRBV4-2, with 10 bases that match TRBD2. V lost 0 bases and J lost 5; bases outside the gene matches: 18. Germline CDR1 reads LGHNA; CDR2 reads YNFKEQ. This CDR3 is built from 20 residues.

The J gene is TRBJ2-1, the V gene TRBV15, with D possibly being TRBD2 (5 bases). Germline CDR1 and CDR2: LNHNV and YYDKDF (reference sequence). The CDR3 covers 15 residues. The V and J ends lost 1 base and 2 bases respectively, with 9 bases between them. The CDR3 is CATSRGRDPYNEQFF. In nucleotides, the CDR3 is TGTGCCACCAGCAGAGGACGGGATCCCTACAATGAGCAGTTCTTC.

This sequence joins TRBV20-1 and TRBJ2-3; D is possibly TRBD1 or TRBD2 (5 bases each). Between the trimmed V and J ends, which lost 3 bases and 0 bases, there was a span of 10 bases. In germline, CDR1 is DFQATT, CDR2 SNEGSKA (reference sequence). This CDR3 has 14 amino acids. The CDR3 here is CSASRGTSTDTQYF. In nucleotides, the CDR3 is TGCAGTGCTAGTCGTGGGACGAGCACAGATACGCAGTATTTT.

This clonotype was observed a handful of times. V and J are TRBV7-9 and TRBJ1-4; D is undetermined. Trimming removed 4 bases from V and 5 bases from J, with 14 bases in between. Germline CDR1 and CDR2: SEHNR and FQNEAQ (reference sequence). The length of the CDR3 is 15 residues. CDR3 DNA sequence: TGTGCCAGCAGCTATGGTATCGGGAGAAATGAAAAACTGTTTTTT. Amino acid sequence: CASSYGIGRNEKLFF. Together with reference TRBV7-9 and TRBJ1-4, the CDR3 gives the full variable domain: DTGVSQNPRHKITKRGQNVTFRCDPISEHNRLYWYRQTLGQGPEFLTYFQNEAQLEKSRLLSDRFSAERPKGSFSTLEIQRTEQGDSAMYLCASSYGIGRNEKLFFGSGTQLSVL.

The chain employs TRBV9 and TRBJ2-1, with D tentatively TRBD1 (6 bases). Trimming removed 4 bases from V and 2 bases from J, with 10 bases in between. Per the germline V gene, CDR1 is SGDLS and CDR2 is YYNGEE. This CDR3 spans 14 amino acids. This CDR3 reads CASSTRTAYNEQFF. CDR3 coding DNA: TGTGCCAGCAGCACCAGGACAGCCTACAATGAGCAGTTCTTC.

The V call is TRBV4-2, the J call TRBJ2-7; no clear D gene. This CDR3 has 14 residues. Trimming pared 4 bases from V and 7 bases from J, leaving 17 bases between. Germline values: CDR1 LGHNA, CDR2 YNFKEQ. CDR3 in amino acids: CASSPIAQTAEQYF. DNA for the CDR3: TGTGCCAGCAGCCCCATCGCACAGACTGCTGAGCAGTACTTC.

This clonotype turned up a few times. The V call is TRBV7-8, the J call TRBJ2-2, with a possible D match to TRBD2 (6 bases). This CDR3 spans 15 amino acids. V was shortened by 4 bases and J by 6 bases, with 15 bases between the two germline ends. Germline V gene lookup returns CDR1 SGHVS and CDR2 FQNEAQ. CDR3 in amino acids: CASSSSGGEPGELFF. The CDR3 DNA follows: TGTGCCAGCAGCTCGAGCGGCGGGGAACCCGGGGAGCTGTTTTTT.

The rearrangement uses TRBV5-4 and TRBJ2-1; a weak D match, TRBD2 (5 bases). This CDR3 region has 16 residues. The V and J ends lost 0 bases and 6 bases respectively, with 16 bases between them. The germline V gene encodes CDR1 SGHNT and CDR2 YYREEE (reference sequence). The CDR3 protein is CASSLVVLAGANEQFF. The DNA of the CDR3 is TGTGCCAGCAGCTTGGTCGTGCTAGCCGGCGCCAATGAGCAGTTCTTC. Variable domain in full (rest from reference TRBV5-4 and TRBJ2-1): ETGVTQSPTHLIKTRGQQVTLRCSSQSGHNTVSWYQQALGQGPQFIFQYYREEENGRGNFPPRFSGLQFPNYSSELNVNALELDDSALYLCASSLVVLAGANEQFFGPGTRLTVL.

This clonotype was counted at least ten times. The chain carries TRBV29-1 and TRBJ2-2; 9 nucleotides line up with TRBD2. Germline loops: CDR1 SQVTM, CDR2 ANQGSEA. This CDR3 has 14 amino acids. V was clipped by 3 bases and J by 2 bases; unmatched bases: 1. CDR3: CSVEGTSNTGELFF. CDR3 bases: TGCAGCGTTGAGGGGACTAGCAACACCGGGGAGCTGTTTTTT.

This clonotype was observed a handful of times. The V and J genes are TRBV11-3 and TRBJ2-7; 8 bases align to TRBD1. This CDR3 is 15 amino acids long. Germline CDR1 and CDR2: SGHNT and YENEEA. Trimming at V came to 0 bases and at J to 4 bases, leaving 5 bases not matched to a gene. CDR3 bases: TGTGCCAGCAGCTTAGAAAACAGGGGGGTATACGAGCAGTACTTC. Translated, it gives CASSLENRGVYEQYF.

This clonotype was seen more than once but under ten times. This chain uses TRBV7-2 with TRBJ2-5; either TRBD1 or TRBD2 may fit D (5 bases each). The V end was cut by 5 bases, the J end by 0 bases, with 10 bases between. CDR3 length: 14 amino acids. CDR1 is SGHTA and CDR2 is FQGNSA in the germline V gene. The CDR3 DNA reads TGTGCCAGCAGCCCCCAGGGACACCAAGAGACCCAGTACTTC. Encoded protein: CASSPQGHQETQYF.

The DNA of the CDR3 is TGTGCCAGCAGTTTAGTTTATACCGGGGAGCTGTTTTTT. This translates into CASSLVYTGELFF. This chain connects TRBV27 to TRBJ2-2; D is ambiguous. The V end was cut by 2 bases, the J end by 5 bases, with 6 bases between. Looked up from germline, CDR1 is MNHEY and CDR2 is SMNVEV (reference sequence). The CDR3 loop spans 13 amino acids.

By sample fraction, this clonotype is medium-sized. The rearrangement joins TRBV7-9 to TRBJ1-1, with D unclear. Germline V lookup: CDR1 SEHNR, CDR2 FQNEAQ (reference sequence). CDR3 length: 14 residues. V lost 2 bases and J lost 0, with 7 bases in between. The CDR3 loop is CASSLRQMNTEAFF. In DNA, the CDR3 is TGTGCCAGCAGCTTAAGGCAGATGAACACTGAAGCTTTCTTT.

The J gene is TRBJ2-7, the V gene TRBV28; D call uncertain. The CDR3 spans 11 residues. Germline assignment: CDR1 MDHEN and CDR2 SYDVKM. The V end lost 6 bases, the J end lost 5 bases, and 8 bases lay between the germline ends. CDR3 DNA: TGTGCCAGCAGCAGGTTGCACGAGCAGTACTTC. Amino acid sequence: CASSRLHEQYF. Supplemented by reference TRBV28 and TRBJ2-7, the full variable domain reads DVKVTQSSRYLVKRTGEKVFLECVQDMDHENMFWYRQDPGLGLRLIYFSYDVKMKEKGDIPEGYSVSREKKERFSLILESASTNQTSMYLCASSRLHEQYFGPGTRLTVT.

The chain is built from TRBV5-1 and TRBJ1-1; D not resolved. The CDR3 is made up of 13 amino acids. The ends were cut back, 6 bases at V and 0 bases at J, with 9 bases in the middle. Germline CDR1 and CDR2: SGHRS and YFSETQ. Written as DNA, the CDR3 is TGCGCCAGCACCCACGGATTGAACACTGAAGCTTTCTTT. Encoded protein: CASTHGLNTEAFF.

CDR3 sequence (DNA): TGTGCCAGCAGTTTATGGGGGACCGGGGAGCTGTTTTTT. Encoded protein: CASSLWGTGELFF. V is TRBV28 and J is TRBJ2-2; no clear D gene. The length of the CDR3 is 13 residues. V shed 0 bases and J shed 5 bases, with 4 bases lying between them. The germline V gene encodes CDR1 MDHEN and CDR2 SYDVKM.

This clonotype was found a few times. The CDR3 DNA is TGTGCCAGCAGCCAAATGACTTACAATGAGCAGTTCTTC. Amino acids: CASSQMTYNEQFF. This sequence joins TRBV4-2 and TRBJ2-1; D remains unclear. Germline V gives CDR1 LGHNA, CDR2 YNFKEQ. This CDR3 spans 13 amino acids. V lost 2 bases and J lost 4, with 6 bases in between.